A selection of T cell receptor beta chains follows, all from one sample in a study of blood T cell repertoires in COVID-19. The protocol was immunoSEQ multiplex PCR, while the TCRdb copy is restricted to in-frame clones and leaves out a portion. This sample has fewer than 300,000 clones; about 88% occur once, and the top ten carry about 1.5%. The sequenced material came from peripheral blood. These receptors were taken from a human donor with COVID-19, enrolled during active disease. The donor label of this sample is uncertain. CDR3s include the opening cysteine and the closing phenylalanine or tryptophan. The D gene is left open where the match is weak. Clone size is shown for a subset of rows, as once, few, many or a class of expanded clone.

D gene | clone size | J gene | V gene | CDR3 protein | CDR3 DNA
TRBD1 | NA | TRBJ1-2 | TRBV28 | CASSLRWQGAGGYTF | TGTGCCAGCAGTTTAAGGTGGCAGGGGGCCGGTGGCTACACCTTC
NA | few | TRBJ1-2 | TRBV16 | CASSQYRDINYGYTF | TGTGCCAGCAGCCAATATCGGGACATCAACTATGGCTACACCTTC
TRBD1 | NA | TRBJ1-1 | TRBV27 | CASSLGLGRGQVPEAFF | TGTGCCAGCAGTTTAGGGTTGGGCAGGGGGCAGGTTCCTGAAGCTTTCTTT
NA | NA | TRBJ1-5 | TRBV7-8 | CASRPGFGVQPQHF | TGTGCCAGCCGGCCAGGGTTTGGAGTTCAGCCCCAGCATTTT
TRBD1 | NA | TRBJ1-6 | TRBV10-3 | CAISETGTVDSPLHF | TGTGCCATCAGTGAAACCGGGACAGTGGATTCACCCCTCCACTTT
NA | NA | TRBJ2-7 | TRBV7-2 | CASSSRPAGGEQYF | TGTGCCAGCAGCTCAAGGCCGGCCGGGGGCGAGCAGTACTTC
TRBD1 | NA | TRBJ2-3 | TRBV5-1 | CASKRGTGDTDTQYF | TGCGCCAGCAAGAGGGGGACAGGGGACACAGATACGCAGTATTTT
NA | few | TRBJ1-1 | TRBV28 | CASTPGGVNTEAFF | TGTGCCAGCACCCCGGGGGGAGTGAACACTGAAGCTTTCTTT
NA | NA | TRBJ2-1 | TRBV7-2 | CATGWAGFDEQFF | TGTGCCACCGGCTGGGCAGGGTTCGATGAGCAGTTCTTC
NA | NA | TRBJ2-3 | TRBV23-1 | CASSQYEAGRDTQYF | TGCGCCAGCAGTCAATATGAGGCGGGGCGGGATACGCAGTATTTT
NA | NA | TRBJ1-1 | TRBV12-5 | CASERGSTEAFF | TGTGCTAGTGAGCGGGGGAGCACTGAAGCTTTCTTT
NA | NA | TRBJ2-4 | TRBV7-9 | CASSLARGRETISDIQYF | TGTGCCAGCAGCTTAGCTAGAGGTCGGGAGACGATCTCGGACATTCAGTACTTC
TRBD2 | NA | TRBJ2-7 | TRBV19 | CASSITAGGPVTTYEQYF | TGTGCCAGTAGTATTACGGCGGGAGGGCCCGTGACTACCTACGAGCAGTACTTC
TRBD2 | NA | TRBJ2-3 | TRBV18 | CASSPRTSGYTDTQYF | TGTGCCAGCTCACCACGGACTAGCGGATACACAGATACGCAGTATTTT
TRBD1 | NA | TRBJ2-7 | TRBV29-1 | CSVADRVLSYEQYF | TGCAGCGTTGCGGACAGGGTCCTCTCCTACGAGCAGTACTTC
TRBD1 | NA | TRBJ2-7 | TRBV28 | CASSTGQGVLGQYF | TGTGCCAGCAGTACGGGACAGGGGGTACTCGGGCAGTACTTC
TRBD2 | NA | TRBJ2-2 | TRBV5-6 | CASSPLRAGGTGELFF | TGTGCCAGCAGCCCCCTCCGCGCGGGAGGGACCGGGGAGCTGTTTTTT
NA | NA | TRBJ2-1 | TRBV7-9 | CASSSVTSSYNEQFF | TGTGCCAGCAGCTCCGTGACATCAAGTTACAATGAGCAGTTCTTC
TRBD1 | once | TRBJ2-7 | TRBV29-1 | CSAQGASYEQYF | TGCAGCGCTCAGGGGGCATCCTACGAGCAGTACTTC